These 15 T cell receptor beta chains originate from one sample sequenced in a study of CXCR3-negative and CXCR3-positive naive CD8 T cells. Through 5' RACE with UMI labels, the TRB cDNA libraries were prepared. For each CDR3 protein, TCRdb gives one entry from its re-call of the 5' RACE reads, without DNA. This sample contains 45,000 to 65,000 distinct CDR3 sequences. Sequencing was done on a sample of naive CXCR3- CD8+ T cells from blood. The subset denotes: CD45RO-CCR7+CD27+CD95- naive CD8+ T cells lacking CXCR3 (TNR3-). These receptor sequences come from a human donor in good health. Some clones in this sample may be carry-over from other donors' samples.

The V and J genes are TRBV15 and TRBJ2-7; TCRdb proposes TRBD1, but this gene call is untestable without DNA. The CDR3 consists of 14 residues. Looked up from germline, CDR1 is LNHNV and CDR2 is YYDKDF (reference sequence). The CDR3 sequence is CATSNRDRGSEQYF.

V usage is TRBV28 and J usage is TRBJ2-3; absent DNA, TCRdb's TRBD2 call cannot be checked. Germline-derived CDR1 and CDR2 are MDHEN and SYDVKM. The CDR3 extends over 16 amino acids. CDR3 loop: CASRIPLAGFTDTQYF.

The chain recombines TRBV15 with TRBJ2-3; the D gene TCRdb calls, TRBD1, cannot be checked with no DNA. Germline loops: CDR1 LNHNV, CDR2 YYDKDF (reference sequence). The CDR3 sequence is 13 residues long. The chain's CDR3 is CATGGSLTDTQYF.

V gene TRBV9 combines with J gene TRBJ1-1. Germline values: CDR1 SGDLS, CDR2 YYNGEE. CDR3 length equals 13 residues. CDR3 loop: CASSGSGNTEAFF.

This chain connects TRBV28 to TRBJ1-1; TCRdb selects TRBD1, and the lack of DNA leaves this call unchecked. CDR1 and CDR2 (germline): MDHEN, SYDVKM. The CDR3 contains 14 residues. CDR3: CASSFWGHFNEAFF.

The chain has TRBV7-9 and TRBJ1-1. The CDR3 runs to 14 residues. Per germline, CDR1 SEHNR and CDR2 FQNEAQ (reference sequence). The CDR3 loop is CASSLPGMVAEAFF.

CDR3 in amino acids: CASSSLVAWNTGELFF. The chain recombines TRBV5-1 with TRBJ2-2; TCRdb calls TRBD2, which cannot be checked without DNA. Germline V gives CDR1 SGHRS, CDR2 YFSETQ. This CDR3 is 16 amino acids long.

V gene TRBV29-1 combines with J gene TRBJ2-2; the TCRdb D gene call, TRBD2, has no DNA to confirm it. The CDR3 is 14 amino acids. The germline CDR1 and CDR2 sequences are SQVTM and ANQGSEA. The CDR3 region is CSVEGGSDTGELFF.

CDR3 region: CASSLPGGFGGYTF. The V gene is TRBV28, the J gene TRBJ1-2; TCRdb lists TRBD1, though no DNA is available to test this call. The CDR3 has 14 amino acids. Germline CDR1 and CDR2: MDHEN and SYDVKM.

The chain couples TRBV5-1 to TRBJ2-1; lacking DNA, the TRBD2 call made by TCRdb goes unchecked. Looked up from germline, CDR1 is SGHRS and CDR2 is YFSETQ. The CDR3 has 13 amino acids. The CDR3 spells CASSFRAPNEQFF.

The V and J genes are TRBV2 and TRBJ2-4; TCRdb outputs TRBD1, but without DNA this stays unchecked. CDR1 and CDR2 (germline): SNHLY, FYNNEI. This CDR3 has 14 amino acids. The CDR3 spells CASRNPGVQNIQYF.

The CDR3 sequence is CASSLPGQAPYAREQYF. The chain carries TRBV28 and TRBJ2-7; no DNA is available, so the TRBD1 call from TCRdb remains unchecked. The CDR3 has 17 residues. The germline V gene encodes CDR1 MDHEN and CDR2 SYDVKM.

V gene TRBV20-1 combines with J gene TRBJ2-7; TCRdb calls TRBD1, which cannot be checked without DNA. Germline values: CDR1 DFQATT, CDR2 SNEGSKA (reference sequence). This CDR3 is built from 14 residues. The CDR3 is CSAMYGTGPYEQYF.

Here the CDR3 reads CASSLGAGASYEQYF. This chain connects TRBV11-3 to TRBJ2-7; TCRdb's assignment of TRBD2 cannot be checked, as there is no DNA. Germline CDR1 and CDR2: SGHNT and YENEEA. This CDR3 has 15 residues.

The J gene is TRBJ2-5, the V gene TRBV28; TCRdb's D call of TRBD2 is untestable without DNA. The CDR3 spans 16 residues. CDR1 is MDHEN and CDR2 is SYDVKM in the germline V gene. The CDR3 loop is CASSYLLAGPQETQYF.